This TCR beta chain is drawn from a study of blood T cell repertoires in COVID-19. In the study overall: COVID-19 samples, acute and convalescent, were from the United States, Italy and Spain. From T cells, B-cell-depleted T cells, or PBMCs came the material, which was cDNA or gDNA.

This clone appeared once. Looked up from germline, CDR1 is SGHVS and CDR2 is FNYEAQ. Losses at the gene ends were 5 bases for V and 6 bases for J; bases not matched to a gene: 6. There are 13 residues in the CDR3. Source study methods: Reference gene primer amplification gave nucleated cell count estimates. The repertoire was sequenced with immunoSEQ multiplex PCR; TCRdb's copy has only in-frame clones and lacks some. From that table come the V and J calls and clone size; the DNA was used to work out D and trimming. The profile shows around 470,000 clones, 80% to 90% of them singletons. Sequencing was performed on peripheral blood. This TCR was sampled from a young man with COVID-19, enrolled during active disease. This rearrangement joins TRBV7-6 to TRBJ1-2; 7 bases are shared with TRBD1. CDR3 region: CASSMTGFNGYTF. DNA for the CDR3: TGTGCCAGCAGCATGACAGGGTTCAATGGCTACACCTTC. The whole variable domain, filled in from reference TRBV7-6 and TRBJ1-2, reads GAGVSQSPRYKVTKRGQDVALRCDPISGHVSLYWYRQALGQGPEFLTYFNYEAQQDKSGLPNDRFSAERPEGSISTLTIQRTEQRDSAMYRCASSMTGFNGYTFGSGTRLTVV.